This TCR beta chain was obtained from a study of radiation and T cells in renal cell carcinoma (TCRdb year 2020). General notes on the study: In total, 53 samples, comprising 26 tumors and approximately 27 peripheral blood samples, were subjected to TCR beta sequencing. The last blood draw happened 4 weeks after radiation, timed to coincide with nephrectomy. A total of roughly 3,900,000 unique CDR3 nucleotide sequences, encoding around 2.7 million unique CDR3 amino acid sequences, were found across all 50 or so samples. The full study reports these points: No pretreatment tumor biopsies were available, so the baseline intratumoral presence of clonotypes could not be determined. Tracking of blood repertoire dynamics stopped at about 4 weeks after treatment, with no follow-up past that point. Top tumor clonotypes rose in blood from baseline to 2 weeks post-radiation, then contracted by 4 weeks, suggesting transient expansion of tumor-resident clones. The single-armed trial design could not address effects of radiation dose or scheduling on the TCR repertoire.

A word on this clone: The clone's antigen remains unknown. Per-base quality was not reported, and no clone a single base away is much larger than it.

The time point label for this specimen denotes: blood 4 weeks post-SBRT, at nephrectomy. What this sample's treatment or condition label stands for: 15 Gy SBRT to primary tumor, nephrectomy 4 weeks later. The samples were drawn from a clinical trial, where primary renal cell carcinomas were treated with 15 Gy of stereotactic body radiation therapy and then removed by nephrectomy 4 weeks afterward. To track tumor-enriched clonotypes, serial peripheral blood was sampled from radiation-treated patients at baseline and at 2 weeks and 4 weeks after SBRT. All patients had renal cell carcinoma with clear cell pathology. Genomic DNA for TCR sequencing was prepared using the QIAamp DNA Blood Mini Kit (Qiagen). The analyses included only samples that passed all quality control checks. Following the manufacturer's recommendations, the immunoSEQ kit was used to generate TCR beta libraries from genomic DNA. To prepare libraries, a first multiplex PCR with proprietary primers was run, followed by a second PCR that added unique barcodes, and a bead cleanup was done after each round. Each sample batch included a kit-provided positive control reaction and a negative control reaction. The final libraries were assessed on an Agilent 4200 TapeStation D1000 ScreenTape, pooled by volume, and quantified by qPCR. Sequencing ran on an Illumina NextSeq500 with a MidOutput 150-cycle cartridge, using 156 Read1 and 15 Index1 cycles with kit custom primers. The pooled library was loaded at about 1 pM, with a 20% PhiX control spiked in. As for how the authors treated the data: Vendor-processed data were analyzed in R, with a clonotype defined as all T cells sharing the same CDR3 nucleotide sequence. In the clone abundance analyses, frequencies were normalized to the 10,000 most abundant clones in each sample. Public T cell clones, which averaged fewer than five per sample, were excluded before analysis. Tumor-enriched and baseline blood-enriched clonotypes were defined by at least a 32-fold difference in abundance between compartments. A beta-binomial differential abundance model was used to identify clonotypes that were expanded or contracted between blood time points. Similarity between tumor and blood repertoires was quantified using the Baroni-Urbani and Buser coefficient, and groups were compared with two-tailed Wilcoxon tests in R. The immuneACCESS repertoire file appears here via TCRdb, limited to in-frame rearrangements. These files lack a portion of the clones; in checked studies, under half of the deficit traces to unresolved V genes, and the cause of the others is not known. That table is the source of V, J and clone size, and D and trimming were worked out from the DNA. Recorded for this sample are around 94,000 clones; around 85% of them occurred a single time. The ten largest clones take up roughly 10% of the sample.

In the germline V gene (reference sequence), CDR1 corresponds to LNHDA and CDR2 to SQIVND. From cysteine to phenylalanine, the CDR3 is 12 amino acids long. Only the CDR3 portion is preserved as DNA: 36 bases, with reading frame beginning at the first base. Trimming costs V 0 bases and J 5 bases, and their ends lie 4 bases apart. The sequence derives from a man aged 45 to 65 with renal cell carcinoma. Sequenced here: blood, sampled from a patient whose treatment included radiotherapy and nephrectomy. The receptor chain draws on TRBV19 and TRBJ2-5; no D gene call is confident. The nucleotide sequence is TGTGCCAGTAGTATAGATCGGGAGACCCAGTACTTC. Translated, this is CASSIDRETQYF.